The next 8 T cell receptor beta chains were all read from a single sample in a study of blood T cell repertoires in COVID-19. TCRdb's table, derived via immunoSEQ multiplex PCR, lists solely in-frame clones and lacks some. Here the sample spans fewer than 250,000 clones, roughly nine tenths being singletons. The material sequenced was PBMCs or T cells enriched from blood (not recorded which). The receptors here all came from a woman aged 18-30 years who had recovered from COVID-19.

CDR3 DNA sequence: TGTGCCACCGGAAACAGGGGGCCTTACACCGGGGAGCTGTTTTTT. Its translation is CATGNRGPYTGELFF. The rearrangement links TRBV6-5 to TRBJ2-2; the match to TRBD1 covers 9 bases. With V trimmed by 10 bases and J by 3 bases, 9 bases remained unmatched. CDR1 and CDR2 (germline): MNHEY, SVGAGI. The CDR3 runs 15 residues.

The sample holds a few counts of this clone. J is TRBJ1-4 and V is TRBV6-5, with a tentative D call TRBD1 (6 bases). CDR1 MNHEY and CDR2 SVGAGI come from the germline V gene. Trimming cost V 6 bases and J 3 bases, with 14 bases left between them. The CDR3 is 15 amino acids. CDR3 DNA sequence: TGTGCCAGCAGAAACGACAGGCTCGCTAATGAAAAACTGTTTTTT. It codes for CASRNDRLANEKLFF.

This rearrangement joins TRBV7-2 to TRBJ1-5; no reliable D call. CDR3 length: 14 amino acids. The V gene lost 1 base and the J gene lost 8 bases, with 12 bases spanning the gap. The germline V gene encodes CDR1 SGHTA and CDR2 FQGNSA. The CDR3 here is CASSLGLTWEPQHF. In DNA form, the CDR3 reads TGTGCCAGCAGCTTAGGACTGACGTGGGAGCCCCAGCATTTT.

The genes are TRBV11-2 and TRBJ1-1; D not certain. Per the germline V gene, CDR1 is SGHAT and CDR2 is FQNNGV. This CDR3 is built from 18 residues. Trimming shortened V by 1 base and J by 0 bases, and 18 bases separated the two germline ends. The CDR3 is CASSLVRGQQRMNTEAFF. In nucleotides, the CDR3 is TGTGCCAGCAGCTTAGTCCGGGGTCAGCAGAGAATGAACACTGAAGCTTTCTTT.

The chain joins TRBV5-1 to TRBJ1-1; D unclear. The germline gives CDR1 SGHRS, CDR2 YFSETQ. V dropped 2 bases and J dropped 1 base, with 6 bases sitting between them. The CDR3 totals 13 residues. CDR3: CASSFQQNTEAFF. The CDR3 DNA reads as TGCGCCAGCAGCTTCCAACAGAACACTGAAGCTTTCTTT.

The chain employs TRBV10-2 and TRBJ2-1, with D possibly being TRBD2 (5 bases). This CDR3 is built from 14 residues. The germline V gene encodes CDR1 WSHSY and CDR2 SAAADI. The V end was cut by 4 bases, the J end by 2 bases, with 9 bases between. The CDR3 bases are TGCGCCAGCAGTGGGAGCGGCACCTACAATGAGCAGTTCTTC. Translation gives CASSGSGTYNEQFF.

The chain couples TRBV4-2 to TRBJ1-4, with 7 bases matching TRBD1. The germline gives CDR1 LGHNA, CDR2 YNFKEQ. The CDR3 consists of 18 residues. V lost 4 bases to trimming and J lost 4 bases; unmatched junction nucleotides: 15. CDR3 protein: CASSPDQGGAGINEKLFF. The CDR3 bases are TGTGCCAGCAGCCCTGACCAGGGGGGCGCGGGAATTAATGAAAAACTGTTTTTT.

The J gene is TRBJ2-1, the V gene TRBV7-9, with TRBD2 identical over 7 bases. Germline values: CDR1 SEHNR, CDR2 FQNEAQ (reference sequence). This CDR3 has 19 residues. V lost 0 bases to trimming and J lost 4 bases; unmatched junction nucleotides: 15. CDR3 sequence reads: CASSLALSGTTLGYNEQFF. In DNA, the CDR3 is TGTGCCAGCAGCTTAGCCCTCTCCGGGACTACCCTGGGGTACAATGAGCAGTTCTTC.